This T cell receptor beta chain was sequenced for a study of PD-1 and CTLA-4 blockade in melanoma. Trimming cost V 5 bases and J 6 bases; bases outside gene matches: 3. The CDR3 sequence is 13 residues long. Profiled with immunoSEQ multiplex PCR; TCRdb holds only in-frame clones, not every one. In the table there are around 11,000 clones, roughly 80% of which are singletons. This TCR was recovered from a human donor with melanoma. The sequencing used CD8+ T cells from peripheral blood, collected from a patient given anti-PD-1 treatment. The V call is TRBV12-3 or TRBV12-4, the J call TRBJ2-3, with TRBD1 matching over 9 bases. This CDR3 is CASSPQGADTQYF. The CDR3 DNA is TGTGCCAGCAGTCCACAGGGGGCGGATACGCAGTATTTT.